One and the same sample provided the 11 T cell receptor beta chains below, sequenced in a study of persistence of HIV-infected CD4 T cells (dated by TCRdb to 2019 to 2021). The immunoSEQ hsTCRB assay version 4, run in survey mode, was used to sequence TCRbeta repertoires from genomic DNA. This immuneACCESS table, as held by TCRdb, lists in-frame sequences with V and J called but not all clones. Of the missing ones, under half trace to an unresolved V gene in checked studies; the others have no known cause. This sample gives tens of thousands of clones in total; 80% of them show up just once. 1.6% of the sample belongs to the ten largest clones. The treatment or condition label on this specimen signifies: suppressive antiretroviral therapy. Cells were stimulated with lysates of CMV-infected fibroblasts at 9 to 10 ug/mL. Memory populations depleted of antigen-responding cells were obtained by sorting nonresponding CD40L-negative CD69-negative CD45RO-high memory CD4+ T cells.

Their target antigens are unknown. The sequencing used CD4+ T cells sorted from PBMCs after roughly 18-hour stimulation, collected from a patient who received antiretroviral therapy. The intended sense of this specimen's cell subset or site label: CD40L-CD69- CD45RO-high memory CD4 T cells not responding to CMV lysate. The receptor source for this set is an adult man with HIV who was CMV-seropositive.

The rearrangement joins TRBV30 to TRBJ1-3; D remains unclear. CDR3 length: 15 amino acids. V lost 0 bases, J lost 8 bases, and 17 bases lay in between. Germline lookup yields CDR1 GTSNPN and CDR2 SVGIG (reference sequence). The CDR3 reads CAWSVYREFVDTIYF. DNA of the CDR3: TGTGCCTGGAGTGTCTATAGGGAGTTCGTGGACACCATATATTTT.

This rearrangement joins TRBV6-5 to TRBJ1-3; D call uncertain. Germline-derived CDR1 and CDR2 are MNHEY and SVGAGI. This CDR3 spans 13 amino acids. Trimming cost V 7 bases and J 4 bases, with 11 bases left between them. CDR3 bases: TGTGCCAGCACTGGGCTTCTCGGAAACACCATATATTTT. Its translation is CASTGLLGNTIYF.

This clone was counted once. The rearrangement uses TRBV4-2 and TRBJ1-4; D not certain. Germline V gene data show CDR1 as LGHNA and CDR2 as YNFKEQ. Deletions cut 2 bases from V and 7 bases from J, with 11 bases between. CDR3 length equals 14 residues. In DNA, the CDR3 is TGTGCCAGCAGCCAAAAGGTCTTTAGTGAAAAACTGTTTTTT. Translated, it gives CASSQKVFSEKLFF.

The chain recombines TRBV5-1 with TRBJ1-3; the D gene is possibly TRBD1 (5 bases). V shed 0 bases and J shed 1 base, with 8 bases lying between them. CDR1 and CDR2 from the germline V gene are SGHRS and YFSETQ. This CDR3 contains 15 residues. CDR3 residues: CASSLAPGSGNTIYF. In DNA, the CDR3 is TGCGCCAGCAGCTTGGCGCCAGGGTCTGGAAACACCATATATTTT.

This CDR3 is CASSLDRDYGYTF. The CDR3 nucleotides are TGTGCCAGCAGTTTGGACAGGGACTATGGCTACACCTTC. V usage is TRBV6-5 and J usage is TRBJ1-2, with 8 bases that match TRBD1. V gave up 4 bases and J gave up 3 bases; unmatched junction bases: 1. The CDR3 totals 13 residues. Germline V gene data show CDR1 as MNHEY and CDR2 as SVGAGI.

The chain is built from TRBV6-5 and TRBJ2-1; either TRBD1 or TRBD2 may supply D (7 bases each). Trimming shortened V by 6 bases and J by 6 bases, and 12 bases separated the two germline ends. The CDR3 is made up of 13 amino acids. The germline gives CDR1 MNHEY, CDR2 SVGAGI. CDR3 loop: CASRQGGLNEQFF. The CDR3 DNA sequence: TGTGCCAGCAGGCAGGGGGGGCTCAATGAGCAGTTCTTC.

The CDR3 reads CASRASYGGAGEQYF. CDR3 in DNA: TGTGCCAGCCGCGCTTCTTATGGAGGGGCGGGCGAGCAGTACTTC. This chain joins TRBV6-5 and TRBJ2-7; D might be TRBD2 (6 bases). The CDR3 is made up of 15 amino acids. The germline V gene has CDR1 MNHEY and CDR2 SVGAGI. The germline V and J ends were trimmed by 8 bases and 6 bases, with 23 bases remaining between them.

The gene calls are TRBV6-4 and TRBJ2-1; D gene uncertain. Between the trimmed V and J ends, which lost 6 bases and 0 bases, there was a span of 15 bases. The germline V gene has CDR1 MRHNA and CDR2 SNTAGT. The CDR3 covers 16 residues. The chain's CDR3 is CASSWQALSSYNEQFF. DNA of the CDR3: TGTGCCAGCAGCTGGCAGGCCCTTAGCTCCTACAATGAGCAGTTCTTC.

This CDR3 is CSVAGLRDEQYF. The CDR3 DNA sequence: TGCAGCGTGGCGGGGCTGCGGGACGAGCAGTACTTC. J is TRBJ2-7 and V is TRBV29-1, with D maybe TRBD2 (6 bases). The V end was cut by 6 bases, the J end by 5 bases, with 14 bases between. The CDR3 has 12 residues. Germline loops: CDR1 SQVTM, CDR2 ANQGSEA.

The chain links TRBV5-3 to TRBJ2-7; D remains ambiguous. TRBV5-3 counts as an open reading frame of uncertain function. V was cut by 4 bases and J by 2 bases, with 16 bases left in between. The length of the CDR3 is 15 residues. This chain's CDR3 is CARSPSWTFAYEQYF. CDR3 bases: TGTGCCAGAAGCCCTTCCTGGACGTTTGCCTACGAGCAGTACTTC.

This chain uses TRBV6-5 with TRBJ1-5; TRBD1 might be the D (5 bases). Germline CDR1 and CDR2: MNHEY and SVGAGI. The V gene lost 7 bases and the J gene lost 2 bases, with 12 bases spanning the gap. The CDR3 loop spans 14 amino acids. The CDR3 protein is CASKVQGGNQPQHF. CDR3 DNA sequence: TGTGCCAGCAAGGTCCAGGGAGGCAATCAGCCCCAGCATTTT.